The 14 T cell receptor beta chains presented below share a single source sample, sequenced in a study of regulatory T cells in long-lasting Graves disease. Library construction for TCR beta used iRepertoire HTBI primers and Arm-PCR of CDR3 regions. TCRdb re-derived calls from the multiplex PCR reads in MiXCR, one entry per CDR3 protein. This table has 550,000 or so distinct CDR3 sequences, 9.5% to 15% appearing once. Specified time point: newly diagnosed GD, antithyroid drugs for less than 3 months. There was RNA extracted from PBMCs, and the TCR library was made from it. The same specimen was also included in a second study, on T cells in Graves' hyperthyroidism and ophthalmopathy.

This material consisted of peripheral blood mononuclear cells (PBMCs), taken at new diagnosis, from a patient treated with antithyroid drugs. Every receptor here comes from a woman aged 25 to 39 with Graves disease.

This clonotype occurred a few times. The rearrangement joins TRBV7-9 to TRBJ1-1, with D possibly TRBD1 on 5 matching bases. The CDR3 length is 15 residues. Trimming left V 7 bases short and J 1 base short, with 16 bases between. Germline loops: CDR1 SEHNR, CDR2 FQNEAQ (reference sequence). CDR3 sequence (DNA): TGTGCCAGCACCCCCCGGGGGATTTCGAACACTGAAGCTTTCTTT. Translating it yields CASTPRGISNTEAFF.

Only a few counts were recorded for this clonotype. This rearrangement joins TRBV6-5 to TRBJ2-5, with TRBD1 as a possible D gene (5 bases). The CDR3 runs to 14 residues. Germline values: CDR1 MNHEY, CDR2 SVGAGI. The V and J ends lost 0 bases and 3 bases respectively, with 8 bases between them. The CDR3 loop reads CASSYSQGEETQYF. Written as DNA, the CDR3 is TGTGCCAGCAGTTACTCGCAGGGTGAAGAGACCCAGTACTTC.

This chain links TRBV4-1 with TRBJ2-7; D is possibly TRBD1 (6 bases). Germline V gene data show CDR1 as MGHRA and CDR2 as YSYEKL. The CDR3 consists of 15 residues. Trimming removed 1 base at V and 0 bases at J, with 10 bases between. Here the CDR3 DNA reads TGCGCCAGCAGCCAAGTTCGGGACATCTCCTACGAGCAGTACTTC. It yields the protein CASSQVRDISYEQYF.

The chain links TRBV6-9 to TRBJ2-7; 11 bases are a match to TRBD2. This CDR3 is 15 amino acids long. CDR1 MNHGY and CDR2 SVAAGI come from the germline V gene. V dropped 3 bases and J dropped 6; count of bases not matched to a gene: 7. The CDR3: CASSYTSGSFGEQYF. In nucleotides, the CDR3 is TGTGCCAGCAGTTACACTAGCGGGAGTTTCGGCGAGCAGTACTTC.

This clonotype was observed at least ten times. For the CDR3, the DNA is TGTGCCAGCAGTTACTCTGCCTTCATCGATGAGCAGTTCTTC. This translates into CASSYSAFIDEQFF. This sequence joins TRBV6-5 and TRBJ2-1; no definite D call. Looked up from germline, CDR1 is MNHEY and CDR2 is SVGAGI. The CDR3 is made up of 14 amino acids. Trimming stripped 0 bases from V and 8 bases from J, with 11 bases between.

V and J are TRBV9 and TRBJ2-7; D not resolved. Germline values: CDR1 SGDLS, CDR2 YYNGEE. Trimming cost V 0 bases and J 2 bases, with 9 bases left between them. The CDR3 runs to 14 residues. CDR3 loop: CASSVGANAYEQYF. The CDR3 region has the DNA TGTGCCAGCAGCGTAGGGGCCAACGCCTACGAGCAGTACTTC.

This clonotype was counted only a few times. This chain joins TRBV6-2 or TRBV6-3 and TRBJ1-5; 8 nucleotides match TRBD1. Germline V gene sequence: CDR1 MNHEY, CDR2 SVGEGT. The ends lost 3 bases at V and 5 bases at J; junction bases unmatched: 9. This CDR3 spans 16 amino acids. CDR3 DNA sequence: TGTGCCAGCAGTTATCATGGCAGGGGGCTAGATCAGCCCCAGCATTTT. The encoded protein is CASSYHGRGLDQPQHF.

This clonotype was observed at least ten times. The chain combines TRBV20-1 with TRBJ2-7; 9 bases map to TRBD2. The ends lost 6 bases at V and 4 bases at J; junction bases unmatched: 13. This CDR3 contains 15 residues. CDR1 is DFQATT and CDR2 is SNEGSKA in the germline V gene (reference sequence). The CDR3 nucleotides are TGCAGTGCCCCCCATAGCGGGAGTCTGTTGTACGAGCAGTACTTC. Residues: CSAPHSGSLLYEQYF.

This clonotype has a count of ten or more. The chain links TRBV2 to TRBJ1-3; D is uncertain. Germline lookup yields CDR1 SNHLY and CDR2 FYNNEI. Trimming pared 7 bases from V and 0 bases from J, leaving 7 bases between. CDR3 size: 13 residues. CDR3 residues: CASIGNSGNTIYF. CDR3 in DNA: TGTGCCAGCATCGGGAACTCTGGAAACACCATATATTTT.

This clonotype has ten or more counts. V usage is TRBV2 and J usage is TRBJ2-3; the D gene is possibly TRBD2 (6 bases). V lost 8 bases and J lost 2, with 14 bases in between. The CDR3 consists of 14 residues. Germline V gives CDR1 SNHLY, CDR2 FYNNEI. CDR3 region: CASRRDLPTDTQYF. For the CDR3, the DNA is TGTGCCAGCCGCCGGGACTTACCCACAGATACGCAGTATTTT. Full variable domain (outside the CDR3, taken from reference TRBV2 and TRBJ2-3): EPEVTQTPSHQVTQMGQEVILRCVPISNHLYFYWYRQILGQKVEFLVSFYNNEISEKSEIFDDQFSVERPDGSNFTLKIRSTKLEDSAMYFCASRRDLPTDTQYFGPGTRLTVL.

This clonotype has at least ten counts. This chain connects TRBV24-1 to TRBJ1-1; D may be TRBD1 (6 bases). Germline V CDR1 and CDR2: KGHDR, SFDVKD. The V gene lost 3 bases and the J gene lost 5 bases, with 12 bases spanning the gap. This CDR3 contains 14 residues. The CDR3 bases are TGTGCCACCAGTGATCGGCAGGGGTCAACTGAAGCTTTCTTT. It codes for CATSDRQGSTEAFF.

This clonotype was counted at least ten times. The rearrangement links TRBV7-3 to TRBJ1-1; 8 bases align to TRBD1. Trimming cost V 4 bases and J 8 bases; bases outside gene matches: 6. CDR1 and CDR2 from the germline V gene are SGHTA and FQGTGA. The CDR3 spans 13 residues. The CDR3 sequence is CASSSDRGEEAFF. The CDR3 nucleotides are TGTGCCAGCAGCTCTGACAGGGGAGAAGAAGCTTTCTTT. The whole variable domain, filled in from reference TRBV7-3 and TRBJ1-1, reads GAGVSQTPSNKVTEKGKYVELRCDPISGHTALYWYRQSLGQGPEFLIYFQGTGAADDSGLPNDRFFAVRPEGSVSTLKIQRTERGDSAVYLCASSSDRGEEAFFGQGTRLTVV.

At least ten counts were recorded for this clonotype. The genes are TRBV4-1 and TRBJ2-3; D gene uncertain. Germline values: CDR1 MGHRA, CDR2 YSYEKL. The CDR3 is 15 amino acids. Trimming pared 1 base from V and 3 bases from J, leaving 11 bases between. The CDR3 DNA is TGCGCCAGCAGCCAAGTGACGTTTGGTACAGATACGCAGTATTTT. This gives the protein CASSQVTFGTDTQYF.

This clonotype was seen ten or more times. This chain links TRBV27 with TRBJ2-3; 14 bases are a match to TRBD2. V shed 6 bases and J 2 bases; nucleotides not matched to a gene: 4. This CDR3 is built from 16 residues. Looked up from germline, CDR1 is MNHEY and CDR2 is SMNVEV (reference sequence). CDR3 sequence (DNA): TGTGCCAGCAGGAGACTAGCGGGAGGGCCCACAGATACGCAGTATTTT. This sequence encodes CASRRLAGGPTDTQYF.